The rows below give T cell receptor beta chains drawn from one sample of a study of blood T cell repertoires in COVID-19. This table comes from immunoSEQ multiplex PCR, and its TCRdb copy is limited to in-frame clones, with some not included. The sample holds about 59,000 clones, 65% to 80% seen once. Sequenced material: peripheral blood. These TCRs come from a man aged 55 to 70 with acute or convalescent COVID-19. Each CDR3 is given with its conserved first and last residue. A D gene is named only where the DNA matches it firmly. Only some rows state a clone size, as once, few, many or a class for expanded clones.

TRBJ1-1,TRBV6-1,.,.,TGTGCCAGCAGTGAAATCGTAAACACTGAAGCTTTCTTT,CASSEIVNTEAFF
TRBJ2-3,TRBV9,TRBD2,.,TGTGCCAGCAGCGTAGGGACTAGCGGGACCACAGATACGCAGTATTTT,CASSVGTSGTTDTQYF
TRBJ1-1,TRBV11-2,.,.,TGTGCCAGCAGCATGACAGATACGCGGGCTTTCTTT,CASSMTDTRAFF
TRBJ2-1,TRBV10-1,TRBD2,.,TGCGCCACGCGAGCGGGAGAAGGGGGTGAGCAGTTCTTC,CATRAGEGGEQFF
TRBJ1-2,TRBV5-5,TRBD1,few,TGTGCCAGCAGCTTCGGGACAGGGTATGGCTACACCTTC,CASSFGTGYGYTF
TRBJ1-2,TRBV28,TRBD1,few,TGTGCCAGCAGCTCATCGGGACAGCTTTCTTATGGCTACACCTTC,CASSSSGQLSYGYTF
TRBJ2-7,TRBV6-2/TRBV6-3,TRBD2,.,TGTGCCAGCAGTTTTTACGCGGGAGCAGGAGAGCAGTACTTC,CASSFYAGAGEQYF
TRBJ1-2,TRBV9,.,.,TGTGCCAGCAGCGTAGGAGGCGACGGCGGCTACACCTTC,CASSVGGDGGYTF
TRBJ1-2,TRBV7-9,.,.,TGTGCCAGCAGCCTGGATGGAGGCGGCTACACCTTC,CASSLDGGGYTF
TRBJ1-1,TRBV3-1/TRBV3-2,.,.,TGTGCCAGCAGCCGGCTTATGAACACTGAAGCTTTCTTT,CASSRLMNTEAFF
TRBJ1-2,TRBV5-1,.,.,TGCGCCAGCAGCTTGGCGAGGGACTATGGCTACACCTTC,CASSLARDYGYTF
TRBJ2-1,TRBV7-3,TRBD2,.,TGTGCCAGCAGCTACGCGCCGGGGGGTGAGCAGTTCTTC,CASSYAPGGEQFF
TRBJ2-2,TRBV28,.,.,TGTGCCAGCAACAACCGGGACTTTGAGAACACCGGGGAGCTGTTTTTT,CASNNRDFENTGELFF
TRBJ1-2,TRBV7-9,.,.,TGTGCCAGCAGCCAGATAAACTATGGCTACACCTTC,CASSQINYGYTF
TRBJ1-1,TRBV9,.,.,TGTGCCAGCAGCGTAGAAACAGGAGCTGTAGCTTTCTTT,CASSVETGAVAFF
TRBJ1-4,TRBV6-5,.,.,TGTGCCAGCAGTCCGGGGGGGGTCTACGAAAAACTGTTTTTT,CASSPGGVYEKLFF
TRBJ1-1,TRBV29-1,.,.,TGCAGCGCCTGCACAGGGATTACTGAAGCTTTCTTT,CSACTGITEAFF
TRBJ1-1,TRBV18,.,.,TGTGCCAGCTCAACCAGGGGTGACACTGAAGCTTTCTTT,CASSTRGDTEAFF
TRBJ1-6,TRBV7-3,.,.,TGTGCCAGCAGCTTAGAACACAATTCACCCCTCCACTTT,CASSLEHNSPLHF
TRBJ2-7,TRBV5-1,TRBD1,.,TGCGCCAGCAGCCAGGACAGGGGCCACGCCTACGAGCAGTACTTC,CASSQDRGHAYEQYF
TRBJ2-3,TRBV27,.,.,TGTGCCAGCAGTTTTCGGTTCGCAGATACGCAGTATTTT,CASSFRFADTQYF
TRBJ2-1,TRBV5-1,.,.,TGCGCCAGCAGCTTCGGGGGAACGGATGAGCAGTTCTTC,CASSFGGTDEQFF
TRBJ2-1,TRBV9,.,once,TGTGCCAGCAGCGTAGGAGGGGGAACTTCGTACAATGAGCAGTTCTTC,CASSVGGGTSYNEQFF
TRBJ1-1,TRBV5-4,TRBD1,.,TGTGCCAGCAGCTTGGGGGGGACAGGGAAGGCTGAAGCTTTCTTT,CASSLGGTGKAEAFF
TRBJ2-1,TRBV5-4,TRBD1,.,TGTGCCAGCAGCCCCACAGGGGACTCCTACAATGAGCAGTTCTTC,CASSPTGDSYNEQFF
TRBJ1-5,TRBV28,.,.,TGTGCCAGCAGTTATCCTATATGGGGGGGCAGTCAGCCCCAGCATTTT,CASSYPIWGGSQPQHF
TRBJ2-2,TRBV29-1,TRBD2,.,TGCAGCGTTACGGAGGGAGGGGCCGGGGAGCTGTTTTTT,CSVTEGGAGELFF
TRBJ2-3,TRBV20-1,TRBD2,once,TGCAGTGCTAGTCTAAGCGGGATTCGGGCGCAGTATTTT,CSASLSGIRAQYF